These T cell receptor beta chains were read from a single sample in a study of read filtering for tumor transcriptome and immune sequencing. A single record per CDR3 protein comes from TCRdb applying MiXCR to the reads. The sample carries over 40,000 distinct CDR3 sequences, approximately 12% recorded once. What was sequenced was a population of CD138-negative cells sorted from bone marrow. All receptors come from a donor at least 40 years old with multiple myeloma. The CDR3 runs from the conserved cysteine through the conserved F or W. D genes are given only for firm matches. Clone size is stated in some rows and not others, as once, few, many or a class when expanded.

>many|-|TRBJ2-5|TRBV3-1
CASSHPGNTAATQYF
TGTGCCAGCAGCCATCCGGGAAACACCGCAGCGACCCAGTACTTC
>many|TRBD2|TRBJ2-3|TRBV6-1
CASSYRLAGGSTDTQYF
TGTGCCAGCAGTTATCGACTAGCGGGAGGATCGACAGATACGCAGTATTTT
>many|-|TRBJ2-1|TRBV7-9
CATFDSYNEQFF
TGTGCCACCTTCGACTCCTACAATGAGCAGTTCTTC
>many|TRBD2|TRBJ2-3|TRBV4-1
CASSQVPGLATDTQYF
TGCGCCAGCAGCCAAGTTCCGGGACTAGCGACAGATACGCAGTATTTT
>many|TRBD2|TRBJ2-5|TRBV20-1
CSATPRLAGLEETQYF
TGCAGTGCTACCCCCCGTCTAGCGGGATTAGAAGAGACCCAGTACTTC
>many|TRBD2|TRBJ2-1|TRBV11-2
CASSPRRTSGRAPLYNEQFF
TGTGCCAGCAGCCCCCGACGGACTAGCGGGAGGGCCCCCCTCTACAATGAGCAGTTCTTC
>many|-|TRBJ2-5|TRBV6-5
CASSLTRRETQYF
TGTGCCAGCAGTTTAACTCGACGAGAGACCCAGTACTTC
>few|-|TRBJ2-6|TRBV4-3
CASSQDPAGLSSGANVLTF
TGCGCCAGCAGCCAAGATCCCGCAGGACTCTCTTCTGGGGCCAACGTCCTGACTTTC
>many|-|TRBJ1-1|TRBV11-2
CASSPRLPGTGTEAFF
TGTGCCAGCAGCCCCCGACTCCCCGGAACGGGCACTGAAGCTTTCTTT
>many|-|TRBJ1-1|TRBV28
CASSFLDTEAFF
TGTGCCAGCAGCTTCCTTGACACTGAAGCTTTCTTT
>few|-|TRBJ2-7|TRBV7-9
CASSSPGHEQYF
TGTGCCAGCAGTTCCCCTGGTCACGAGCAGTACTTC
>many|-|TRBJ2-5|TRBV20-1
CSARVGETQYF
TGCAGTGCTAGGGTTGGAGAGACCCAGTACTTC
>many|TRBD1|TRBJ1-1|TRBV19
CASSIGAAAGGLNTEAFF
TGTGCCAGTAGTATTGGGGCAGCGGCAGGGGGGCTCAACACTGAAGCTTTCTTT
>many|-|TRBJ1-5|TRBV5-1
CASSLDSNQPQHF
TGCGCCAGCAGCTTGGACAGTAATCAGCCCCAGCATTTT
>many|TRBD2|TRBJ2-5|TRBV20-1
CSASPLAGYQETQYF
TGCAGTGCTAGTCCCCTAGCGGGATACCAAGAGACCCAGTACTTC
>many|TRBD2|TRBJ2-1|TRBV28
CASSGSGRLYNEQFF
TGTGCCAGCAGTGGAAGCGGGAGGTTGTACAATGAGCAGTTCTTC
>-|-|TRBJ2-3|TRBV6-1
CASRQYLAASTDTQYF
TGTGCCAGCAGACAATACTTAGCCGCTAGCACAGATACGCAGTATTTT
>many|-|TRBJ1-1|TRBV28
CASSSPSSFTEAFF
TGTGCCAGCAGTTCCCCATCTAGTTTCACTGAAGCTTTCTTT
>many|-|TRBJ2-1|TRBV29-1
CSVEEGFTGNEQFF
TGCAGCGTTGAAGAGGGGTTCACGGGCAATGAGCAGTTCTTC
>many|TRBD1|TRBJ2-1|TRBV14
CASSQVFGTGSGNEQFF
TGTGCCAGCAGCCAAGTGTTTGGGACAGGGTCGGGAAATGAGCAGTTCTTC
>many|-|TRBJ2-7|TRBV20-1
CSALPLQRTGEQYF
TGCAGTGCCCTGCCCTTACAGAGAACGGGGGAGCAGTACTTC
>many|TRBD2|TRBJ2-1|TRBV7-7
CASSSRLAEEQFF
TGTGCTAGCAGCTCCCGACTAGCGGAAGAGCAGTTCTTC
>many|-|TRBJ1-5|TRBV2
CASSEAPVNQPQHF
TGTGCCAGCAGTGAAGCGCCAGTTAATCAGCCCCAGCATTTT
>many|-|TRBJ1-3|TRBV20-1
CSARVTGNTIYF
TGCAGTGCTAGAGTGACTGGAAACACCATATATTTT
>many|-|TRBJ2-5|TRBV6-1
CASARSLGASQETQYF
TGTGCTTCAGCCAGATCCTTAGGGGCTTCCCAAGAGACCCAGTACTTC
>many|-|TRBJ1-5|TRBV18
CASSQQASAGGSNQPQHF
TGTGCCAGCTCACAACAGGCCTCGGCGGGGGGTAGCAATCAGCCCCAGCATTTT
>few|TRBD1|TRBJ2-1|TRBV6-2/TRBV6-3
CASSRQGASYNEQFF
TGTGCCAGCAGTCGACAGGGGGCGTCCTACAATGAGCAGTTCTTC
>many|-|TRBJ1-2|TRBV19
CASSGTPRNYPSYGYTF
TGTGCCAGTAGCGGAACCCCTCGGAACTACCCTTCCTATGGCTACACCTTC
>-|TRBD2|TRBJ2-7|TRBV19
CASRSGRAADEQYF
TGTGCCAGTAGGAGCGGGAGGGCCGCCGACGAGCAGTACTTC
>many|-|TRBJ1-2|TRBV20-1
CSARGSYGYTF
TGCAGTGCAAGGGGATCCTATGGCTACACCTTC
>many|TRBD1|TRBJ2-1|TRBV6-5
CASARDRGRHEQFF
TGTGCCAGCGCCCGAGACAGGGGGCGTCATGAGCAGTTCTTC
>many|-|TRBJ2-3|TRBV7-2
CASSFGQSTDTQYF
TGTGCCAGCAGCTTCGGACAGAGCACAGATACGCAGTATTTT
>many|-|TRBJ2-3|TRBV19
CASSIRLYTDTQYF
TGTGCCAGTAGTATCCGATTGTACACAGATACGCAGTATTTT
>many|-|TRBJ2-1|TRBV6-1
CASSEARGSGWNEQFF
TGTGCCAGCAGTGAAGCGCGTGGGAGTGGGTGGAATGAGCAGTTCTTC
>many|-|TRBJ2-3|TRBV20-1
CSARDSGLSTDTQYF
TGCAGTGCTAGGGATAGCGGCCTGAGCACAGATACGCAGTATTTT
>few|TRBD1|TRBJ2-5|TRBV2
CASKEDREKTQYF
TGTGCCAGCAAAGAGGACAGGGAAAAGACCCAGTACTTC
>many|TRBD1|TRBJ1-1|TRBV19
CASNPTGENTEAFF
TGTGCCAGTAACCCGACAGGGGAGAACACTGAAGCTTTCTTT
>many|-|TRBJ2-2|TRBV5-4
CASSLERNRFNTGELFF
TGTGCCAGCAGCTTGGAAAGGAACAGATTTAACACCGGGGAGCTGTTTTTT
>many|TRBD2|TRBJ2-1|TRBV6-5
CASSQLAGVGNEQFF
TGTGCCAGCAGCCAACTAGCGGGAGTGGGTAATGAGCAGTTCTTC
>many|TRBD1|TRBJ2-5|TRBV28
CASSSGQGEQETQYF
TGTGCCAGCAGTTCGGGACAGGGCGAACAAGAGACCCAGTACTTC
>many|-|TRBJ2-1|TRBV7-9
CASSLGYSSYNEQFF
TGTGCCAGCAGCTTAGGGTATAGCTCCTACAATGAGCAGTTCTTC
>many|-|TRBJ1-5|TRBV5-1
CASSAGDSNQPQHF
TGCGCCAGCAGCGCGGGGGATAGCAATCAGCCCCAGCATTTT